Below, 27 T cell receptor beta chains from the same sample are listed, as sequenced in a study of cytomegalovirus exposure and HLA in healthy donors. Primers: 60 Vbeta forward and 13 Jbeta reverse. The assay was immunoSEQ multiplex PCR, and TCRdb's table has in-frame clones only and misses some. The data hold 150,000 to 200,000 clones, with approximately 80% observed a single time. The sample comprised PBMCs. The source is a female donor in good health and CMV-seronegative.

The chain carries TRBV7-6 and TRBJ2-7; 7 bases are a match to TRBD1. Looked up from germline, CDR1 is SGHVS and CDR2 is FNYEAQ. The CDR3 is 14 residues long. Germline trimming cut 3 bases from V and 2 bases from J; bases unmatched to any gene: 4. This CDR3 reads CASSFRTGAYEQYF. The CDR3 DNA sequence: TGTGCCAGCAGCTTCAGGACAGGAGCCTACGAGCAGTACTTC.

This sequence joins TRBV2 and TRBJ1-5; 7 nucleotides align to TRBD1. This CDR3 comprises 15 residues. The germline gives CDR1 SNHLY, CDR2 FYNNEI. V trimming: 7 bases; J trimming: 4 bases; junction bases outside the gene matches: 10. DNA for the CDR3: TGTGCCAGCAATACAGGGGCCCAGCCGAATCAGCCCCAGCATTTT. Protein: CASNTGAQPNQPQHF.

This clone is a singleton in its sample. CDR3 in DNA: TGTGCCAGCAGTACCAATCCGGGACAGGGGTTGAGCAATCAGCCCCAGCATTTT. Translated, it gives CASSTNPGQGLSNQPQHF. This chain joins TRBV2 and TRBJ1-5, with 10 bases matching TRBD1. The CDR3 is 18 amino acids. Germline V gene lookup returns CDR1 SNHLY and CDR2 FYNNEI. Trimming took 5 bases from V and 1 from J; bases not matched to a gene: 11.

This chain joins TRBV25-1 and TRBJ1-3, with D possibly TRBD1 on 5 matching bases. Germline CDR1 and CDR2: MGHDK and SYGVNS. The CDR3 contains 11 residues. Trimming shortened V by 8 bases and J by 8 bases, and 10 bases separated the two germline ends. The CDR3 reads CASGGWDTIYF. CDR3 in DNA: TGTGCCAGCGGGGGGTGGGACACCATATATTTT. Full variable domain (remainder filled in from reference TRBV25-1 and TRBJ1-3): EADIYQTPRYLVIGTGKKITLECSQTMGHDKMYWYQQDPGMELHLIHYSYGVNSTEKGDLSSESTVSRIRTEHFPLTLESARPSHTSQYLCASGGWDTIYFGEGSWLTVV.

This chain links TRBV9 with TRBJ2-7; D perhaps matches TRBD2 (5 bases). Germline lookup yields CDR1 SGDLS and CDR2 YYNGEE. Deletions cut 2 bases from V and 0 bases from J, with 12 bases between. The CDR3 sequence is 15 residues long. Here the CDR3 DNA reads TGTGCCAGCAGCGTTGGGAGAACCGGCTCCTACGAGCAGTACTTC. This codes for CASSVGRTGSYEQYF.

The gene calls are TRBV4-3 and TRBJ2-1, with 9 bases that match TRBD2. Germline V gives CDR1 LGHNA, CDR2 YSLEER. The V and J ends lost 4 bases and 7 bases, in that order; junction bases with no gene match: 11. The CDR3 consists of 16 residues. The CDR3 loop is CASSLGRASGMNEQFF. The CDR3 DNA follows: TGCGCCAGCAGCCTGGGAAGGGCTAGCGGGATGAATGAGCAGTTCTTC.

This clone was observed a handful of times. This sequence joins TRBV5-1 and TRBJ2-7, with TRBD1 matching 10 bases. CDR3 length equals 18 residues. V shed 0 bases, J shed 0 bases, and the junction held 9 bases outside the gene matches. Germline V lookup: CDR1 SGHRS, CDR2 YFSETQ. The CDR3 protein is CASSLVGTGVSVSYEQYF. CDR3 in DNA: TGCGCCAGCAGCTTGGTTGGGACAGGGGTTTCTGTCTCCTACGAGCAGTACTTC.

This clone has more than one count but fewer than ten. The V gene is TRBV27, the J gene TRBJ2-3; 8 nucleotides match TRBD1. V lost 8 bases and J lost 3; bases outside the gene matches: 10. Germline loops: CDR1 MNHEY, CDR2 SMNVEV (reference sequence). This CDR3 is built from 15 residues. CDR3 DNA: TGTGCCAGCTCTTGGACAGGGTTAAGTACAGATACGCAGTATTTT. It is translated as CASSWTGLSTDTQYF.

The J gene is TRBJ1-5, the V gene TRBV29-1, with D tentatively TRBD1 (5 bases). Trimming cost V 7 bases and J 6 bases, with 16 bases left between them. CDR3 length: 13 amino acids. CDR1 is SQVTM, CDR2 ANQGSEA, per germline. CDR3 nucleotides: TGCAGCGGACTTCAGGGAATAGGTCAGCCCCAGCATTTT. This codes for CSGLQGIGQPQHF.

The J gene is TRBJ1-2, the V gene TRBV19; no clear D gene. This CDR3 contains 14 residues. Germline V gene sequence: CDR1 LNHDA, CDR2 SQIVND (reference sequence). The V and J ends lost 6 bases and 0 bases respectively, with 11 bases between them. The CDR3 is CASRPTVANYGYTF. The DNA of the CDR3 is TGTGCCAGTAGGCCTACCGTAGCTAACTATGGCTACACCTTC. Full variable domain (remainder filled in from reference TRBV19 and TRBJ1-2): DGGITQSPKYLFRKEGQNVTLSCEQNLNHDAMYWYRQDPGQGLRLIYYSQIVNDFQKGDIAEGYSVSREKKESFPLTVTSAQKNPTAFYLCASRPTVANYGYTFGSGTRLTVV.

The chain links TRBV14 to TRBJ2-2; no reliable D call. In germline, CDR1 is SGHDN, CDR2 FVKESK. The CDR3 totals 13 residues. V was cut by 4 bases and J by 4 bases, with 7 bases left in between. CDR3 sequence (DNA): TGTGCCAGCAGCCCTCTAGTCACCGGGGAGCTGTTTTTT. Its protein product is CASSPLVTGELFF.

J is TRBJ1-5 and V is TRBV28, with 9 bases that match TRBD1. The CDR3 runs to 13 residues. Germline CDR1 and CDR2: MDHEN and SYDVKM. Trimming at V came to 6 bases and at J to 7 bases, leaving 4 bases not matched to a gene. The CDR3 DNA reads as TGTGCCAGCAGGGACAGGGGATGGCAGCCCCAGCATTTT. This codes for CASRDRGWQPQHF.

This clone has just a few counts. This sequence joins TRBV11-3 and TRBJ2-2; D is unclear. V was clipped by 2 bases and J by 0 bases, with 7 bases between them. This CDR3 comprises 15 residues. Germline V gene sequence: CDR1 SGHNT, CDR2 YENEEA. The CDR3 protein is CASSLLGTNTGELFF. The CDR3 DNA reads TGTGCCAGCAGCTTATTGGGCACGAACACCGGGGAGCTGTTTTTT.

This clone came up once. The chain combines TRBV7-2 with TRBJ2-7; TRBD2 matches at 8 bases. Looked up from germline, CDR1 is SGHTA and CDR2 is FQGNSA. With 3 bases clipped from V and 6 bases from J, the junction kept 4 bases outside the gene matches. The CDR3 is 13 amino acids. This chain's CDR3 is CASSLYSGSEQYF. The CDR3 DNA follows: TGTGCCAGCAGCTTGTACAGCGGGAGCGAGCAGTACTTC.

The rearrangement uses TRBV10-3 and TRBJ2-7; 7 nucleotides agree with TRBD1. CDR3 length: 16 residues. CDR1 and CDR2 (germline): ENHRY, SYGVKD. V lost 2 bases and J lost 3; bases outside the gene matches: 10. Here the CDR3 DNA reads TGTGCCATCAGTGAGACGACCGGGACAGTTAACTACGAGCAGTACTTC. Protein product: CAISETTGTVNYEQYF.

The chain is built from TRBV6-5 and TRBJ1-6; the match to TRBD1 covers 7 bases. This CDR3 is built from 14 residues. V lost 6 bases and J lost 8; bases outside the gene matches: 7. Germline loops: CDR1 MNHEY, CDR2 SVGAGI. The CDR3 is CASRSGTADSPLHF. For the CDR3, the DNA is TGTGCCAGCAGATCCGGGACAGCGGATTCACCCCTCCACTTT.

CDR3 in amino acids: CSVETGAKNIQYF. CDR3 bases: TGCAGCGTTGAAACAGGGGCCAAAAACATTCAGTACTTC. V usage is TRBV29-1 and J usage is TRBJ2-4, with a weak D call TRBD1 (6 bases). CDR1 is SQVTM, CDR2 ANQGSEA, per germline. The CDR3 has 13 amino acids. V shed 2 bases and J shed 1 base, with 6 bases lying between them.

This rearrangement joins TRBV29-1 to TRBJ2-7; D unclear. The V gene lost 4 bases and the J gene lost 6 bases, with 13 bases spanning the gap. The germline CDR1 and CDR2 sequences are SQVTM and ANQGSEA. The CDR3 sequence is 12 residues long. The CDR3 region is CSVVLRGVEQYF. Written as DNA, the CDR3 is TGCAGCGTTGTACTGCGCGGTGTCGAGCAGTACTTC.

The sample holds a few counts of this clone. This chain connects TRBV7-8 to TRBJ1-5; TRBD1 matches 8 bases. The CDR3 extends over 17 amino acids. With V trimmed by 5 bases and J by 1 base, 10 bases remained unmatched. The V gene's germline CDR1 is SGHVS and CDR2 FQNEAQ. CDR3 DNA sequence: TGTGCCAGCAGCCAAGGGACAGGACCGGTGAGCAATCAGCCCCAGCATTTT. This translates into CASSQGTGPVSNQPQHF.

The chain joins TRBV6-5 to TRBJ2-5; a weak D match, TRBD2 (5 bases). Per germline, CDR1 MNHEY and CDR2 SVGAGI. The CDR3 extends over 15 amino acids. The V and J ends lost 4 bases and 5 bases respectively, with 17 bases between them. CDR3 amino acids: CASSSPRARGETQYF. The CDR3 DNA follows: TGTGCCAGCAGTTCCCCGAGGGCCCGAGGGGAGACCCAGTACTTC.

The chain is built from TRBV7-9 and TRBJ1-1; D is unclear. Germline V gene data show CDR1 as SEHNR and CDR2 as FQNEAQ (reference sequence). This CDR3 region has 15 residues. Trimming removed 5 bases from V and 7 bases from J, with 20 bases in between. The CDR3 loop reads CASSPNPGGPNEAFF. As DNA, the CDR3 is TGTGCCAGCAGCCCAAACCCAGGCGGGCCCAATGAAGCTTTCTTT.

In this sample, this clone turned up a few times. The DNA of the CDR3 is TGCGCCAGCAGCTTGAGTTGGTTGGGCAGTACCGGGGAGCTGTTTTTT. It is translated as CASSLSWLGSTGELFF. This chain uses TRBV5-1 with TRBJ2-2; D unclear. V lost 1 base to trimming and J lost 5 bases, with 15 bases between them. The CDR3 has 16 residues. CDR1 is SGHRS and CDR2 is YFSETQ in the germline V gene.

The J gene is TRBJ2-7, the V gene TRBV9; TRBD1 agrees at 11 bases. Trimming removed 3 bases from V and 4 bases from J; junction bases left unmatched: 9. The germline V gene has CDR1 SGDLS and CDR2 YYNGEE. The CDR3 consists of 16 residues. CDR3 loop: CASSAGQGAYSYEQYF. The CDR3 nucleotides read TGTGCCAGCAGCGCCGGACAGGGGGCCTATTCTTACGAGCAGTACTTC.

On this clone itself: A read error may produce the germline difference seen at one junction end. The rearrangement joins TRBV4-1 to TRBJ2-1, with D possibly TRBD2 on 5 matching bases. Germline-derived CDR1 and CDR2 are MGHRA and YSYEKL. There are 18 residues in the CDR3. CDR3 nucleotide sequence: TGCGCCAGCAGCAGATCCGGGATCCTCCCCCGAGTATACAATAAGCAGTTCTTC. Protein: CASSRSGILPRVYNKQFF.

The V gene is TRBV9, the J gene TRBJ2-1; 10 nucleotides line up with TRBD2. This CDR3 spans 16 amino acids. Germline V gene lookup returns CDR1 SGDLS and CDR2 YYNGEE. V shed 1 base and J 1 base; nucleotides not matched to a gene: 2. The CDR3 region is CASSVSGGASYNEQFF. CDR3 coding DNA: TGTGCCAGCAGCGTAAGCGGGGGGGCGTCCTACAATGAGCAGTTCTTC.

This clone has only a few counts. V is TRBV7-8 and J is TRBJ2-5; 11 bases align to TRBD1. The J call may be mistaken, given a closer DNA end match to TRBJ2-7. CDR3 length equals 15 residues. Germline assignment: CDR1 SGHVS and CDR2 FQNEAQ. The CDR3 coding sequence is TGTGCCAGCAGCTTTGCGGACAGGGGGCTCTCCGAGCAGTACTTC. Amino acids: CASSFADRGLSEQYF.

Concerning this clone: Other DNA sequences in this sample translate to the same CDR3. The genes are TRBV7-2 and TRBJ1-1; D is uncertain. The CDR3 has 13 amino acids. Per germline, CDR1 SGHTA and CDR2 FQGNSA. V was clipped by 5 bases and J by 0 bases, with 7 bases between them. This chain's CDR3 is CASSQEVNTEAFF. In DNA form, the CDR3 reads TGTGCCAGCAGCCAGGAGGTGAACACTGAAGCTTTCTTT.